One sample yielded the 21 T cell receptor beta chains listed below, sequenced in a study of spatial heterogeneity in lung cancer. Notes on the study in general: Mutation counts in tumors were tracked by counts of expanded intratumoral alpha and beta TCRs.

From the 5' RACE reads, TCRdb called clonotypes with MiXCR, one entry per CDR3 protein. The sample includes some 8,700 distinct CDR3 sequences, about an eighth seen only once; the top ten take approximately 11%. Their cognate antigens are unknown. Time point given: sample taken at primary tumor resection. This sample comprised lung tumor tissue, obtained at surgery. The receptors originated from a male donor with early-stage non-small cell lung cancer.

This clonotype is classed as medium-sized. V gene TRBV29-1 combines with J gene TRBJ1-6; D not certain. This CDR3 region has 13 residues. Germline V lookup: CDR1 SQVTM, CDR2 ANQGSEA. V lost 4 bases and J lost 7, with 11 bases in between. In DNA form, the CDR3 reads TGCAGCGTTGGGGTGACCCTAAATTCACCCCTCCACTTT. This codes for CSVGVTLNSPLHF.

V is TRBV4-1 and J is TRBJ1-2, with 8 bases that match TRBD1. Looked up from germline, CDR1 is MGHRA and CDR2 is YSYEKL. This CDR3 region has 13 residues. V trimming: 4 bases; J trimming: 4 bases; junction bases outside the gene matches: 2. CDR3 sequence reads: CASSPDRVYGYTF. In DNA form, the CDR3 reads TGCGCCAGCAGCCCGGACAGGGTCTATGGCTACACCTTC.

This clonotype is deemed medium-sized. This chain uses TRBV7-2 with TRBJ2-3; D remains ambiguous. Germline values: CDR1 SGHTA, CDR2 FQGNSA. V was shortened by 5 bases and J by 6 bases, with 15 bases between the two germline ends. There are 14 residues in the CDR3. The CDR3 spells CASSPASREDTQYF. Here the CDR3 DNA reads TGTGCCAGCAGCCCTGCCTCGAGAGAGGATACGCAGTATTTT. Full variable domain (rest looked up from reference TRBV7-2 and TRBJ2-3): GAGVSQSPSNKVTEKGKDVELRCDPISGHTALYWYRQSLGQGLEFLIYFQGNSAPDKSGLPSDRFSAERTGGSVSTLTIQRTQQEDSAVYLCASSPASREDTQYFGPGTRLTVL.

This clonotype was seen repeatedly, ten times or more. The V and J genes are TRBV28 and TRBJ2-7, with 9 bases aligning to TRBD2. V shed 6 bases and J 3 bases; nucleotides not matched to a gene: 3. The CDR3 contains 13 residues. Germline V gene data show CDR1 as MDHEN and CDR2 as SYDVKM. CDR3 amino acids: CASRSSGIYEQYF. As DNA, the CDR3 is TGTGCCAGCAGGTCTAGCGGGATCTACGAGCAGTACTTC.

There are many counts of this clonotype. The V call is TRBV3-1, the J call TRBJ2-7; 7 nucleotides agree with TRBD2. The CDR3 runs to 14 residues. Germline V gene lookup returns CDR1 LGHDT and CDR2 YNNKEL (reference sequence). Unmatched junction bases numbered 5, after V lost 4 bases and J lost 2 bases. In nucleotides, the CDR3 is TGTGCCAGCAGCCCCGGGGCGGGAGCCTACGAGCAGTACTTC. It is translated as CASSPGAGAYEQYF.

Regarding this clonotype: A much more abundant neighbour one base away suggests this may be a read error. V usage is TRBV12-3 or TRBV12-4 and J usage is TRBJ2-1; 8 positions agree with TRBD1. Trimming took 8 bases from V and 7 from J; bases not matched to a gene: 16. This CDR3 spans 16 amino acids. The CDR3 sequence: CASCPRSTQGANEQFF. In nucleotides, the CDR3 is TGTGCCAGCTGCCCCAGAAGTACTCAGGGGGCGAATGAGCAGTTCTTC.

V is TRBV28 and J is TRBJ2-3, with unresolved D. V dropped 6 bases and J dropped 3 bases, with 7 bases sitting between them. This CDR3 region has 12 residues. Germline CDR1 MDHEN, CDR2 SYDVKM. CDR3 nucleotide sequence: TGTGCCAGCAGCATAGGGACAGATACGCAGTATTTT. This gives the protein CASSIGTDTQYF.

There are many counts of this clonotype. This rearrangement joins TRBV6-5 to TRBJ1-4, with no clear D. Deletions cut 0 bases from V and 7 bases from J, with 9 bases between. The CDR3 covers 14 residues. Germline CDR1 reads MNHEY; CDR2 reads SVGAGI. CDR3 nucleotides: TGTGCCAGCAGTTACTCAGGGAATGCTGAAAAACTGTTTTTT. This sequence encodes CASSYSGNAEKLFF.

This clonotype was detected many times. The rearrangement joins TRBV20-1 to TRBJ2-2; 10 positions match TRBD2. V lost 3 bases, J lost 6 bases, and 7 bases stayed unmatched. The germline V gene has CDR1 DFQATT and CDR2 SNEGSKA (reference sequence). This CDR3 is 15 amino acids long. CDR3 loop: CSASKASGSPGELFF. The CDR3 coding sequence is TGCAGTGCTAGTAAGGCTAGCGGGAGCCCCGGGGAGCTGTTTTTT.

The V call is TRBV28, the J call TRBJ1-6; 9 bases align to TRBD1. The CDR3 has 14 residues. With 6 bases clipped from V and 9 bases from J, the junction kept 6 bases outside the gene matches. Germline CDR1 reads MDHEN; CDR2 reads SYDVKM. CDR3 amino acids: CASRAGTGFSPLHF. CDR3 bases: TGTGCCAGCAGGGCCGGGACAGGGTTTTCACCCCTCCACTTT.

In its sample, this clonotype ranks as large. The chain joins TRBV7-8 to TRBJ2-1; D not resolved. Germline V gives CDR1 SGHVS, CDR2 FQNEAQ. The CDR3 loop spans 15 amino acids. The ends were cut back, 1 base at V and 9 bases at J, with 16 bases in the middle. This CDR3 is CASSLGLDVPGEQFF. CDR3 bases: TGTGCCAGCAGCTTAGGGCTAGACGTTCCGGGTGAGCAGTTCTTC.

This clonotype showed up many times. The V call is TRBV7-9, the J call TRBJ2-7; 8 nucleotides line up with TRBD2. Germline V gene lookup returns CDR1 SEHNR and CDR2 FQNEAQ (reference sequence). The J segment lost 4 bases and the V segment lost 5 bases, leaving 10 bases of the junction unmatched. CDR3 size: 15 residues. The CDR3 here is CASSPVGLAGYEQYF. CDR3 coding DNA: TGTGCCAGCAGCCCCGTCGGCCTAGCGGGTTACGAGCAGTACTTC.

This clonotype was counted at least ten times. The chain carries TRBV28 and TRBJ2-7, with D possibly TRBD1 on 6 matching bases. The CDR3 contains 14 residues. V lost 3 bases and J lost 3, with 12 bases in between. In germline, CDR1 is MDHEN, CDR2 SYDVKM. The DNA of the CDR3 is TGTGCCAGCAGTTTCAGGGGACGAGGCTACGAGCAGTACTTC. It yields the protein CASSFRGRGYEQYF.

This clonotype is classed as medium-sized (0.01 to 0.1%). The chain carries TRBV10-3 and TRBJ2-1; either TRBD1 or TRBD2 may fit D (5 bases each). V was shortened by 0 bases and J by 5 bases, with 14 bases between the two germline ends. Germline values: CDR1 ENHRY, CDR2 SYGVKD. This CDR3 contains 16 residues. The CDR3: CAISESIGDGNNEQFF. The DNA for the CDR3 is TGTGCCATCAGTGAGTCAATTGGGGACGGAAACAATGAGCAGTTCTTC.

Sample share makes this clonotype medium-sized. V usage is TRBV15 and J usage is TRBJ2-1; D is possibly TRBD2 (6 bases). V was shortened by 2 bases and J by 4 bases, with 12 bases between the two germline ends. The CDR3 is 15 amino acids. Germline CDR1 LNHNV, CDR2 YYDKDF (reference sequence). The CDR3 protein is CATSRFGGMYNEQFF. CDR3 nucleotides: TGTGCCACCAGCAGATTTGGCGGGATGTACAATGAGCAGTTCTTC.

The chain is built from TRBV9 and TRBJ1-6, with unresolved D. CDR1 SGDLS and CDR2 YYNGEE come from the germline V gene. The CDR3 has 17 amino acids. V lost 4 bases, J lost 8 bases, and 22 bases lay in between. This CDR3 is CASSPVESPRADSPLHF. DNA of the CDR3: TGTGCCAGCAGCCCAGTAGAGTCCCCACGGGCCGATTCACCCCTCCACTTT.

This clonotype has ten or more counts. The V and J genes are TRBV7-9 and TRBJ2-3; 7 bases line up with TRBD2. The CDR3 is made up of 15 amino acids. V was pared by 5 bases and J by 0 bases, with 5 bases of the junction left unmatched. The V gene's germline CDR1 is SEHNR and CDR2 FQNEAQ (reference sequence). Here the CDR3 reads CASSPSGISTDTQYF. DNA for the CDR3: TGTGCCAGCAGCCCCAGCGGGATTAGCACAGATACGCAGTATTTT. Together with reference TRBV7-9 and TRBJ2-3, the CDR3 gives the full variable domain: DTGVSQNPRHKITKRGQNVTFRCDPISEHNRLYWYRQTLGQGPEFLTYFQNEAQLEKSRLLSDRFSAERPKGSFSTLEIQRTEQGDSAMYLCASSPSGISTDTQYFGPGTRLTVL.

This clonotype was seen repeatedly, ten times or more. This chain uses TRBV10-3 with TRBJ2-3; 7 bases line up with TRBD2. This CDR3 region has 14 residues. Germline CDR1 reads ENHRY; CDR2 reads SYGVKD. Germline trimming cut 4 bases from V and 2 bases from J; bases unmatched to any gene: 3. In nucleotides, the CDR3 is TGTGCCATCAGTGGGACTAGAGACACAGATACGCAGTATTTT. Its protein is CAISGTRDTDTQYF.

This clonotype was observed many times. The V call is TRBV6-2 or TRBV6-3, the J call TRBJ2-6; a possible D gene is TRBD1 (6 bases). CDR1 is MNHEY, CDR2 SVGEGT, per germline. Trimming shortened V by 0 bases and J by 4 bases, and 10 bases separated the two germline ends. This CDR3 has 16 amino acids. The CDR3 here is CASSYSTGWGANVLTF. The CDR3 DNA is TGTGCCAGCAGTTACTCCACAGGGTGGGGGGCCAACGTCCTGACTTTC.

The sample holds many counts of this clonotype. The J gene is TRBJ2-3, the V gene TRBV2; D remains ambiguous. The CDR3 extends over 12 amino acids. V dropped 3 bases and J dropped 2 bases, with 3 bases sitting between them. CDR1 is SNHLY and CDR2 is FYNNEI in the germline V gene. CDR3 amino acids: CASSDNTDTQYF. The CDR3 bases are TGTGCCAGCAGTGATAACACAGATACGCAGTATTTT.

This clonotype was counted many times. The chain links TRBV16 to TRBJ2-3, with D unclear. The CDR3 has 13 amino acids. Trimming removed 2 bases at V and 3 bases at J, with 6 bases between. Germline values: CDR1 KGHSY, CDR2 FQNENV. The CDR3 DNA sequence: TGTGCCAGCAGCCAAGGCAGGACAGATACGCAGTATTTT. Translating gives CASSQGRTDTQYF.